This entry lists 9 T cell receptor beta chains sequenced from one sample in a study of technical replicates of blood from several donors. The table came from immunoSEQ multiplex PCR; TCRdb's copy has only in-frame clones and leaves some out. The table records roughly 80,000 clones, 93% of them present only once. Sequencing was carried out using T cells isolated from PBMCs. These TCRs come from a human donor in good health.

The chain recombines TRBV28 with TRBJ1-2, with TRBD1 matching 9 bases. The V gene's germline CDR1 is MDHEN and CDR2 SYDVKM. The trim removed 3 bases at V and 5 bases at J, leaving 7 bases unmatched. The CDR3 runs 15 residues. The CDR3 loop reads CASSFMDRGIYGYTF. CDR3 coding DNA: TGTGCCAGCAGTTTCATGGACAGGGGAATTTATGGCTACACCTTC.

V and J are TRBV27 and TRBJ1-2, with 7 bases fitting TRBD1. Germline V gives CDR1 MNHEY, CDR2 SMNVEV (reference sequence). The CDR3 sequence is 12 residues long. The trim removed 10 bases at V and 8 bases at J, leaving 10 bases unmatched. In nucleotides, the CDR3 is TGTGCCACTCTGACAGGGTATGAAGGCTACACCTTC. Translation gives CATLTGYEGYTF.

The V and J genes are TRBV19 and TRBJ1-1; 9 bases agree with TRBD1. CDR1 and CDR2 from the germline V gene are LNHDA and SQIVND (reference sequence). The CDR3 contains 14 residues. Trimming took 6 bases from V and 4 from J; bases not matched to a gene: 6. The CDR3 region is CASRRDRVSTEAFF. DNA for the CDR3: TGTGCCAGTAGACGGGACAGGGTAAGCACTGAAGCTTTCTTT. Full variable domain (rest looked up from reference TRBV19 and TRBJ1-1): DGGITQSPKYLFRKEGQNVTLSCEQNLNHDAMYWYRQDPGQGLRLIYYSQIVNDFQKGDIAEGYSVSREKKESFPLTVTSAQKNPTAFYLCASRRDRVSTEAFFGQGTRLTVV.

This clone was detected a few times. The rearrangement uses TRBV11-2 and TRBJ1-6; no definite D call. CDR1 and CDR2 from the germline V gene are SGHAT and FQNNGV. CDR3 size: 14 residues. The V end was cut by 5 bases, the J end by 0 bases, with 5 bases between. The CDR3 spells CASSLSSYNSPLHF. CDR3 sequence (DNA): TGTGCCAGCAGCCTGAGCTCCTATAATTCACCCCTCCACTTT.

The chain carries TRBV7-9 and TRBJ2-1; D is uncertain. Germline lookup yields CDR1 SEHNR and CDR2 FQNEAQ (reference sequence). There are 15 residues in the CDR3. V lost 3 bases to trimming and J lost 4 bases, with 13 bases between them. CDR3 amino acids: CASSFSVAQYNEQFF. The CDR3 region has the DNA TGTGCCAGCAGCTTTTCGGTAGCACAATACAATGAGCAGTTCTTC.

The rearrangement links TRBV12-2 to TRBJ2-3; TRBD2 is taken as the D call from the table, unchecked against the DNA. TRBV12-2 is flagged as a pseudogene. The CDR3 consists of 15 residues. The CDR3 spells CASRLGIRGADTQYF. The CDR3 DNA sequence: TGTGCAAGTCGCTTAGGGATACGCGGGGCCGATACGCAGTATTTT.

The V gene is TRBV7-3, the J gene TRBJ2-1; TRBD2 matches 7 bases. V shed 5 bases and J 0 bases; nucleotides not matched to a gene: 7. Germline CDR1 reads SGHTA; CDR2 reads FQGTGA. CDR3 length equals 16 residues. The CDR3 region is CASSQTSLSSYNEQFF. The DNA for the CDR3 is TGTGCCAGCAGCCAGACTAGCCTGAGCTCCTACAATGAGCAGTTCTTC.

This clone was found once. The chain joins TRBV11-3 to TRBJ2-1; D gene uncertain. In germline, CDR1 is SGHNT, CDR2 YENEEA. V dropped 1 base and J dropped 5 bases, with 6 bases sitting between them. The CDR3 sequence is 13 residues long. For the CDR3, the DNA is TGTGCCAGCAGCTTAGCCCCTCACAATGAGCAGTTCTTC. It specifies CASSLAPHNEQFF. Using reference TRBV11-3 and TRBJ2-1 for the parts outside the CDR3, the full variable domain is EAGVVQSPRYKIIEKKQPVAFWCNPISGHNTLYWYLQNLGQGPELLIRYENEEAVDDSQLPKDRFSAERLKGVDSTLKIQPAELGDSAVYLCASSLAPHNEQFFGPGTRLTVL.

The chain carries TRBV7-9 and TRBJ2-7, with a possible D match to TRBD2 (6 bases). V was trimmed by 4 bases and J by 3 bases, leaving 7 bases between them. Looked up from germline, CDR1 is SEHNR and CDR2 is FQNEAQ (reference sequence). CDR3 length: 12 amino acids. CDR3 nucleotides: TGTGCCAGCAGCTCGGGACTCTACGAGCAGTACTTC. This sequence encodes CASSSGLYEQYF. The whole variable domain, filled in from reference TRBV7-9 and TRBJ2-7, reads DTGVSQNPRHKITKRGQNVTFRCDPISEHNRLYWYRQTLGQGPEFLTYFQNEAQLEKSRLLSDRFSAERPKGSFSTLEIQRTEQGDSAMYLCASSSGLYEQYFGPGTRLTVT.